This T cell receptor (beta chain) was obtained from a study of T cells after yellow fever vaccination. Overall study results and limits: The presence of abundant clonotypes contaminating from the bulk population was possible in FACS-sorted repertoires.

Synthesis of TCR cDNA relied on 5'RACE template switching, which attached a universal primer site and UMIs. TCRdb ran MiXCR on the 5' RACE reads and lists one entry per CDR3 protein. Of a few hundred thousand distinct CDR3 sequences detected, 3% to 4% appear once; the ten largest clones hold around 3%. Points on this clonotype: Its antigen is unidentified.

Sequenced here: CD4+ T cells sorted from PBMCs, sampled 10 days after the yellow fever booster vaccination. The clonotype was recovered from a man aged 18 to 30 who received the YFV17D yellow fever vaccine.

The CDR3 coding sequence is TGTGCCAGCAGCCCACTGCGGGGAGGGTACCAAGAGACCCAGTACTTC. Residues: CASSPLRGGYQETQYF. V usage is TRBV7-6 and J usage is TRBJ2-5; 7 bases map to TRBD2. CDR1 and CDR2 from the germline V gene are SGHVS and FNYEAQ. The CDR3 runs to 16 residues. V dropped 5 bases and J dropped 0; count of bases not matched to a gene: 9.